The rows below give T cell receptor beta chains drawn from one sample of a study of blood T cells in healthy people across ages. TCRdb recomputed calls from the 5' RACE reads with MiXCR, one row per CDR3 protein. In the table there are 800,000 to 950,000 distinct CDR3 sequences, 25% to 30% of which are singletons. These data also formed part of another study, on T cells of mothers and their children.

Specimen: blood. All receptors come from a woman between 40 and 55 years old in good health. Both conserved end residues are part of each CDR3. Fields, in order: D gene, V gene, clone size, J gene, CDR3 protein, CDR3 DNA. The D gene is left open where the match is weak. Only part of the rows carry a size: once, few, many, or a class if the clone is expanded.

d_gene: TRBD2
v_gene: TRBV10-3
abundance: -
j_gene: TRBJ2-2
CDR3aa: CAISESGGVNTGELFF
CDR3nt: TGTGCCATCAGTGAGTCTGGGGGGGTAAACACCGGGGAGCTGTTTTTT

d_gene: -
v_gene: TRBV7-2
abundance: few
j_gene: TRBJ2-2
CDR3aa: CASSFGWDTGELFF
CDR3nt: TGTGCCAGCAGCTTCGGATGGGACACCGGGGAGCTGTTTTTT

d_gene: -
v_gene: TRBV12-3/TRBV12-4
abundance: few
j_gene: TRBJ2-7
CDR3aa: CTSSLLGFEQYF
CDR3nt: TGTACCAGCAGTTTATTGGGGTTCGAGCAGTACTTC

d_gene: TRBD1
v_gene: TRBV5-1
abundance: many
j_gene: TRBJ2-7
CDR3aa: CASSLATGGFDVIYEQYF
CDR3nt: TGCGCCAGCAGCTTGGCGACAGGGGGGTTTGATGTTATCTACGAGCAGTACTTC

d_gene: -
v_gene: TRBV4-3
abundance: many
j_gene: TRBJ1-2
CDR3aa: CASSRDRISGYTF
CDR3nt: TGCGCCAGCAGCCGAGATAGGATTTCTGGCTACACCTTC

d_gene: -
v_gene: TRBV7-2
abundance: few
j_gene: TRBJ1-2
CDR3aa: CASAGGGQIINPQFYGYTF
CDR3nt: TGTGCCAGCGCAGGTGGAGGCCAAATAATCAATCCTCAATTCTATGGCTACACCTTC

d_gene: -
v_gene: TRBV2
abundance: few
j_gene: TRBJ2-5
CDR3aa: CASSASAGLETQYF
CDR3nt: TGTGCCAGCAGTGCCTCGGCAGGGCTAGAGACCCAGTACTTC

d_gene: -
v_gene: TRBV20-1
abundance: -
j_gene: TRBJ1-1
CDR3aa: CSADPGARVSEGFF
CDR3nt: TGCAGTGCCGACCCGGGAGCTAGGGTCTCTGAAGGTTTCTTT

d_gene: TRBD1
v_gene: TRBV30
abundance: -
j_gene: TRBJ1-1
CDR3aa: CAWRGQGPVNTEAFF
CDR3nt: TGTGCCTGGAGGGGACAGGGGCCCGTGAACACTGAAGCTTTCTTT

d_gene: TRBD1
v_gene: TRBV7-6
abundance: -
j_gene: TRBJ1-4
CDR3aa: CASTLSQGETNEKLFF
CDR3nt: TGTGCCAGCACCCTAAGCCAGGGGGAGACTAATGAAAAACTGTTTTTT

d_gene: -
v_gene: TRBV7-9
abundance: -
j_gene: TRBJ2-6
CDR3aa: CASSSRMSEANVLTF
CDR3nt: TGTGCCAGCAGCTCAAGGATGTCTGAGGCCAACGTCCTGACTTTC

d_gene: -
v_gene: TRBV20-1
abundance: many
j_gene: TRBJ1-2
CDR3aa: CSAREAGTAYGYTF
CDR3nt: TGCAGTGCTAGAGAAGCCGGGACGGCTTATGGCTACACCTTC

d_gene: -
v_gene: TRBV28
abundance: many
j_gene: TRBJ2-7
CDR3aa: CASRTLLADAYEQYF
CDR3nt: TGTGCCAGCAGGACACTATTAGCGGATGCCTACGAGCAGTACTTC

d_gene: -
v_gene: TRBV7-2
abundance: -
j_gene: TRBJ1-2
CDR3aa: CASSLGRDRGYTF
CDR3nt: TGTGCCAGCAGCTTAGGCAGGGACCGGGGCTACACCTTC

d_gene: -
v_gene: TRBV7-2
abundance: once
j_gene: TRBJ1-2
CDR3aa: CASSLDRIVDYGYTF
CDR3nt: TGTGCCAGCAGCTTAGACAGAATAGTCGACTATGGCTACACCTTC

d_gene: TRBD1
v_gene: TRBV27
abundance: few
j_gene: TRBJ1-1
CDR3aa: CASSLLPTGGTEAFF
CDR3nt: TGTGCCAGCAGTTTACTACCTACAGGGGGCACTGAAGCTTTCTTT

d_gene: TRBD2
v_gene: TRBV10-3
abundance: many
j_gene: TRBJ2-1
CDR3aa: CAISDPGKAGGPQFF
CDR3nt: TGTGCCATCAGTGATCCGGGGAAGGCGGGGGGACCGCAGTTCTTC

d_gene: -
v_gene: TRBV21-1
abundance: -
j_gene: TRBJ2-2
CDR3aa: CASSAPYIGTQNTGELFF
CDR3nt: TGTGCCAGCAGCGCACCCTACATCGGGACTCAGAACACCGGGGAGCTGTTTTTT

d_gene: -
v_gene: TRBV20-1
abundance: -
j_gene: TRBJ1-5
CDR3aa: CSANSVSNQPQHF
CDR3nt: TGCAGTGCTAACAGCGTTAGCAATCAGCCCCAGCATTTT

d_gene: TRBD2
v_gene: TRBV9
abundance: many
j_gene: TRBJ2-5
CDR3aa: CASSVGLAGFPLEQYF
CDR3nt: TGTGCCAGCAGCGTAGGGCTAGCGGGGTTTCCTTTGGAGCAGTACTTC

d_gene: -
v_gene: TRBV11-3
abundance: -
j_gene: TRBJ1-5
CDR3aa: CASSLEGGNNQPQHF
CDR3nt: TGTGCCAGCAGCTTAGAGGGGGGCAACAATCAGCCCCAGCATTTT

d_gene: -
v_gene: TRBV18
abundance: -
j_gene: TRBJ2-5
CDR3aa: CASSQGQRAVETQYF
CDR3nt: TGTGCCAGCTCCCAGGGACAGCGGGCAGTGGAGACCCAGTACTTC

d_gene: -
v_gene: TRBV28
abundance: -
j_gene: TRBJ1-6
CDR3aa: CASSSDRGPGSPLHF
CDR3nt: TGTGCCAGCAGTTCCGACCGGGGGCCTGGTTCACCCCTCCACTTT

d_gene: TRBD1
v_gene: TRBV12-3/TRBV12-4
abundance: -
j_gene: TRBJ1-2
CDR3aa: CASSPFGTGAHYSYTF
CDR3nt: TGTGCCAGCAGTCCTTTTGGGACAGGGGCCCACTATAGCTACACCTTC

d_gene: -
v_gene: TRBV14
abundance: -
j_gene: TRBJ2-1
CDR3aa: CASSQVGGYNEQFF
CDR3nt: TGTGCCAGCAGCCAAGTTGGGGGCTACAATGAGCAGTTCTTC

d_gene: -
v_gene: TRBV3-1
abundance: few
j_gene: TRBJ2-1
CDR3aa: CASRRTTAGVSYNEQFF
CDR3nt: TGTGCCAGCAGACGGACTACGGCAGGGGTATCCTACAATGAGCAGTTCTTC

d_gene: -
v_gene: TRBV20-1
abundance: -
j_gene: TRBJ2-5
CDR3aa: CSARPSPAQETQYF
CDR3nt: TGCAGTGCTAGACCGTCCCCGGCGCAAGAGACCCAGTACTTC

d_gene: -
v_gene: TRBV7-2
abundance: many
j_gene: TRBJ1-5
CDR3aa: CASSLGPSNQPQHF
CDR3nt: TGTGCCAGCAGCTTAGGGCCTAGCAATCAGCCCCAGCATTTT

d_gene: -
v_gene: TRBV29-1
abundance: many
j_gene: TRBJ2-7
CDR3aa: CSVGAGISYEQYF
CDR3nt: TGCAGCGTTGGGGCAGGGATCTCCTACGAGCAGTACTTC

d_gene: -
v_gene: TRBV5-1
abundance: -
j_gene: TRBJ1-1
CDR3aa: CASSPEEGSAFF
CDR3nt: TGCGCCAGCAGCCCGGAGGAGGGTTCAGCTTTCTTT

d_gene: TRBD1
v_gene: TRBV6-6
abundance: few
j_gene: TRBJ1-1
CDR3aa: CASRDRGGYTEAFF
CDR3nt: TGTGCCAGCAGAGACAGGGGGGGTTACACTGAAGCTTTCTTT

d_gene: -
v_gene: TRBV20-1
abundance: -
j_gene: TRBJ2-7
CDR3aa: CSAHIAPSSYNEQYF
CDR3nt: TGCAGTGCGCATATAGCGCCGAGCTCCTACAATGAGCAGTACTTC